This T cell receptor (beta chain) emerged from a study of blood T cell repertoires in COVID-19. Turning to the study itself: The analysed material was cDNA or gDNA that came from T cells, B-cell-depleted T cells, or PBMCs.

Trimming removed 3 bases from V and 8 bases from J; junction bases left unmatched: 15. The CDR3 totals 18 residues. Germline-derived CDR1 and CDR2 are MNHNS and SASEGT. Original handling: Nucleated cell number was recorded as an estimate derived from reference gene primer amplification. Data came from immunoSEQ multiplex PCR; TCRdb stores just in-frame clones and leaves some out. V, J and clone size reflect that table, while D and trimming were determined from the DNA. The table records roughly 300,000 clones, more than 75% of them present only once. This clonotype originated in a man in his thirties or forties who had recovered from COVID-19. The chain couples TRBV6-1 to TRBJ1-6; 8 bases are a match to TRBD1. Sample: PBMCs or T cells enriched from blood (not recorded which). CDR3 loop: CASSDPGQAWIGYSPLHF. The CDR3 DNA reads as TGTGCCAGCAGTGATCCGGGACAGGCCTGGATAGGGTATTCACCCCTCCACTTT.